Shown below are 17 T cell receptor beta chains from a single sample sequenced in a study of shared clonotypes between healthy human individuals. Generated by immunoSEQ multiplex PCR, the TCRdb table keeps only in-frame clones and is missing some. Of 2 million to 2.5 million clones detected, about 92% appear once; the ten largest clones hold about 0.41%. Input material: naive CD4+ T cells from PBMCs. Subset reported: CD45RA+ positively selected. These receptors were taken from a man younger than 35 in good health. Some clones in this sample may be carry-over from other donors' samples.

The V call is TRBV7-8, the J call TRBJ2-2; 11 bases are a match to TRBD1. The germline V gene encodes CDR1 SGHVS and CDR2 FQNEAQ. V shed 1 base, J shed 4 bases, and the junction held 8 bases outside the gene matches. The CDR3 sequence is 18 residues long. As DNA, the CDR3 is TGTGCCAGCAGCTTAGTGGACAGGGGGCTTCGGGGCACCGGGGAGCTGTTTTTT. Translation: CASSLVDRGLRGTGELFF.

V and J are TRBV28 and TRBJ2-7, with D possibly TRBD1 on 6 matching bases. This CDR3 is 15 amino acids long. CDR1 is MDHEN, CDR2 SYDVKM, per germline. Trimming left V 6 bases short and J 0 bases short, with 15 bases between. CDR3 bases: TGTGCCAGCAGCCCCGGACAGAGTTACTCCTACGAGCAGTACTTC. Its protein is CASSPGQSYSYEQYF.

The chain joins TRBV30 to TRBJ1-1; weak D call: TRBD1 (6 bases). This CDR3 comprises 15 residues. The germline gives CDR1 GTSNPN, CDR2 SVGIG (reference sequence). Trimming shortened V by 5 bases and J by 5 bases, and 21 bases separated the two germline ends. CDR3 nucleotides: TGTGCCTGGGGGGGCGCGGGAGAGTGGCGGACTGAAGCTTTCTTT. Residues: CAWGGAGEWRTEAFF. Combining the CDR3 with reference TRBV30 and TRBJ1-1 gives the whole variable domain SQTIHQWPATLVQPVGSPLSLECTVEGTSNPNLYWYRQAAGRGLQLLFYSVGIGQISSEVPQNLSASRPQDRQFILSSKKLLLSDSGFYLCAWGGAGEWRTEAFFGQGTRLTVV.

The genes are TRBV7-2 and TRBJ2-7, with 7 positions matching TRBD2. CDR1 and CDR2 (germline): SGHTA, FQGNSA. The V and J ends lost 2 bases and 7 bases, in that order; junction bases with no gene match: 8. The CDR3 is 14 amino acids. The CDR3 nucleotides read TGTGCCAGCAGCTTATTGCGGGAGTCGGATGAGCAGTACTTC. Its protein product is CASSLLRESDEQYF.

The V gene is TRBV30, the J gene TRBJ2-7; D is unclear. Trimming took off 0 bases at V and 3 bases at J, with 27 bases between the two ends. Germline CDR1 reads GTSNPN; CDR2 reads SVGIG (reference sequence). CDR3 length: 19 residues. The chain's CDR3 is CAWSVPLGQPFGAYYEQYF. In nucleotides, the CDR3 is TGTGCCTGGAGTGTCCCCCTCGGGCAGCCTTTCGGCGCCTACTACGAGCAGTACTTC.

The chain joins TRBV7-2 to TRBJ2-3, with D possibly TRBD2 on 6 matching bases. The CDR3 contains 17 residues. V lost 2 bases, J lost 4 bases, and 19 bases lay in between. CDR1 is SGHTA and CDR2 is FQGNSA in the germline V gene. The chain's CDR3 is CASSLMWAGGTADTQYF. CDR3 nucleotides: TGTGCCAGCAGCTTAATGTGGGCAGGCGGGACCGCAGATACGCAGTATTTT.

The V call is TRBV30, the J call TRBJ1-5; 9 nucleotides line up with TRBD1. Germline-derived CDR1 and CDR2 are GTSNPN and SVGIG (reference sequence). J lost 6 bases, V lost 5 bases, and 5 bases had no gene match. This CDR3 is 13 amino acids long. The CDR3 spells CAWETGGGQPQHF. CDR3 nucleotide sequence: TGTGCCTGGGAAACAGGGGGCGGTCAGCCCCAGCATTTT.

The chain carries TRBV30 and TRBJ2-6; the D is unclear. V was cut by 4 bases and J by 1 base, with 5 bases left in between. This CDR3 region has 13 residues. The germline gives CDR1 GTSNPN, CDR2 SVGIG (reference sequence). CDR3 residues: CAWKQSGANVLTF. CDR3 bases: TGTGCCTGGAAGCAGTCTGGGGCCAACGTCCTGACTTTC.

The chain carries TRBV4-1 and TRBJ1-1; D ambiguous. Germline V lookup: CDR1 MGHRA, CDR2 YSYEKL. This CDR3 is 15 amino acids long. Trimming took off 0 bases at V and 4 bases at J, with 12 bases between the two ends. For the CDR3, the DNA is TGCGCCAGCAGCCAAGACTTGGTACAGCTCACTGAAGCTTTCTTT. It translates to CASSQDLVQLTEAFF.

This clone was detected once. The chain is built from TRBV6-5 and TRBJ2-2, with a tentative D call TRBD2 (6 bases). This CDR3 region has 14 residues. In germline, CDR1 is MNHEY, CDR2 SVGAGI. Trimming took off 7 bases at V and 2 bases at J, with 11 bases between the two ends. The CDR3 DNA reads TGTGCCAGCACTCGGAGGGTCAACACCGGGGAGCTGTTTTTT. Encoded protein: CASTRRVNTGELFF.

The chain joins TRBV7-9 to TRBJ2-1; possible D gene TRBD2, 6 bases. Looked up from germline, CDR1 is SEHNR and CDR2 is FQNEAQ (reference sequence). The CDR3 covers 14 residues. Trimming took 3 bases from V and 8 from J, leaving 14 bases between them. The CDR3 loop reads CASSFEVLAHEQFF. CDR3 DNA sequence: TGTGCCAGCAGCTTCGAAGTACTAGCCCATGAGCAGTTCTTC.

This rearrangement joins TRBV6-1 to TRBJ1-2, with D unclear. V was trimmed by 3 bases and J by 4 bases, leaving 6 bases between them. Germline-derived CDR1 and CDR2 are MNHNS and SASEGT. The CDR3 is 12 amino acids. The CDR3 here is CASSDVGYGYTF. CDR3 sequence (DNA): TGTGCCAGCAGTGACGTGGGCTATGGCTACACCTTC.

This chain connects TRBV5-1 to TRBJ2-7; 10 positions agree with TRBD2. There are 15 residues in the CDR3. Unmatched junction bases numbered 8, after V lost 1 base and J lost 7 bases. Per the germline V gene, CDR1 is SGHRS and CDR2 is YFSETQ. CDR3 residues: CASSLRLAGEGEQYF. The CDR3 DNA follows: TGCGCCAGCAGCTTGCGGCTAGCGGGAGAAGGTGAGCAGTACTTC.

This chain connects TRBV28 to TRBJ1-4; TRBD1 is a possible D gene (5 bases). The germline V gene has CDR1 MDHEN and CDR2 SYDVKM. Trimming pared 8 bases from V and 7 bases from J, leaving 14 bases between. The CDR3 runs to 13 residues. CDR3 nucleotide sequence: TGTGCCAGCCTTCTAGGAGGGGCTGAAAAACTGTTTTTT. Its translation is CASLLGGAEKLFF.

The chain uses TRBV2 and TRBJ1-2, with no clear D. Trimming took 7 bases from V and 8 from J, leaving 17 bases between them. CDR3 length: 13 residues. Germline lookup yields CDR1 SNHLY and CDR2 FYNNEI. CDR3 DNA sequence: TGTGCCAGCAATCCAGCGCTCTCAGGCGGCTACACCTTC. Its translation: CASNPALSGGYTF.

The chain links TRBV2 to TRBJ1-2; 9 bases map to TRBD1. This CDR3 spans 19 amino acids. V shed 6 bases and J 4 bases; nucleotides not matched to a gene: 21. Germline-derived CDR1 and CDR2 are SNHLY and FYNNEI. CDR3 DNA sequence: TGTGCCAGCAGGGCCCTAGCGGGACAGGGTCGCCCACTGATCTATGGCTACACCTTC. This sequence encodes CASRALAGQGRPLIYGYTF.

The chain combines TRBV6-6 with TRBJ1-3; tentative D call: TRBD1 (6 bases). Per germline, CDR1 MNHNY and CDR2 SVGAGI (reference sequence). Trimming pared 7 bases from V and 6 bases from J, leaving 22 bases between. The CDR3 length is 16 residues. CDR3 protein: CASIYRIAGGPNTIYF. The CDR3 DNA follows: TGTGCCAGCATATATCGTATCGCGGGGGGCCCAAACACCATATATTTT.